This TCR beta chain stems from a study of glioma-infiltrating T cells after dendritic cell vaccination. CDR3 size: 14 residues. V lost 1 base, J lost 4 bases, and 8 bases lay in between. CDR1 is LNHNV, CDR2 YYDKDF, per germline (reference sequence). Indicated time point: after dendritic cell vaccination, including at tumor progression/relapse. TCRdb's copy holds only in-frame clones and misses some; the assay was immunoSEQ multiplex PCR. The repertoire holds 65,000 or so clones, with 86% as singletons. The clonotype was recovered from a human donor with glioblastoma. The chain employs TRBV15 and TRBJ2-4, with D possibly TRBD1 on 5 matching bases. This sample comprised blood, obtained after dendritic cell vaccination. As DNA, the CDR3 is TGTGCCACCAGCAGAGGGGGCAGTAAAAACATTCAGTACTTC. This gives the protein CATSRGGSKNIQYF.